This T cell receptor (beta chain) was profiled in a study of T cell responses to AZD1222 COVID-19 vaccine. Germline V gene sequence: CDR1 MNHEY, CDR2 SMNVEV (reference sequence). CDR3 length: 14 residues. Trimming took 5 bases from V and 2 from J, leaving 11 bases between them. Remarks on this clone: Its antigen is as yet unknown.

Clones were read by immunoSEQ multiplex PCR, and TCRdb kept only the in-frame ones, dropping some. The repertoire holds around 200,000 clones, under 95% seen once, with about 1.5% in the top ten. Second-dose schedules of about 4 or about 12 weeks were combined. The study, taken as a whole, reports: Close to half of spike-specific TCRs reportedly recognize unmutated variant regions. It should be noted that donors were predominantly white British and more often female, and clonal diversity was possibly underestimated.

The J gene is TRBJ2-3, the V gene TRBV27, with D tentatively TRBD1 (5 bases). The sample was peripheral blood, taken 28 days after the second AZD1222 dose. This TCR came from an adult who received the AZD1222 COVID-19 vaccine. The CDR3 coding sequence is TGTGCCAGCAGTGGGCAGGGCTTCACAGATACGCAGTATTTT. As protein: CASSGQGFTDTQYF.